These 20 T cell receptor beta chains were sequenced from one sample in a study of PD-1 blockade in classical Hodgkin lymphoma. Noted time point: newly diagnosed, previously untreated cHL patient sample. The protocol was immunoSEQ multiplex PCR, while the TCRdb copy is restricted to in-frame clones and leaves out a portion. The table shows fewer than 90,000 clones, with 85% to 95% occurring only once. Specimen: peripheral blood mononuclear cells (PBMCs). Every receptor here comes from a human donor with classical Hodgkin lymphoma.

The chain combines TRBV21-1 with TRBJ2-7; no DNA check was done on the table's D call, TRBD2. TRBV21-1 constitutes a pseudogene. This CDR3 contains 23 residues. The chain's CDR3 is CASSRAYDRDWGLVSCHGYEQYF. DNA for the CDR3: TGTGCCAGCAGCAGAGCCTACGACCGGGACTGGGGTTTAGTTAGTTGCCACGGGTACGAGCAGTACTTC.

The chain links TRBV2 to TRBJ1-1; no clear D. Trimming shortened V by 1 base and J by 11 bases, and 14 bases separated the two germline ends. This CDR3 is built from 13 residues. Germline V gives CDR1 SNHLY, CDR2 FYNNEI. The CDR3 DNA follows: TGTGCCAGCAGTGAAGGGAGGGAACGGGAGGCTTTCTTT. Translation gives CASSEGREREAFF.

This clone has a single count. V gene TRBV5-1 combines with J gene TRBJ2-1, with TRBD1 as a possible D gene (5 bases). The CDR3 extends over 15 amino acids. Germline V lookup: CDR1 SGHRS, CDR2 YFSETQ. The V and J ends lost 0 bases and 7 bases respectively, with 14 bases between them. The CDR3 nucleotides read TGCGCCAGCAGCTTGGGAACAGGTTTTGGGAATGAGCAGTTCTTC. It codes for CASSLGTGFGNEQFF.

The chain employs TRBV6-4 and TRBJ2-3; the match to TRBD2 covers 9 bases. The CDR3 consists of 14 residues. V dropped 6 bases and J dropped 6; count of bases not matched to a gene: 7. Germline V gene sequence: CDR1 MRHNA, CDR2 SNTAGT. Here the CDR3 reads CASSLGLAMDTQYF. CDR3 DNA sequence: TGTGCCAGCAGCCTGGGACTAGCCATGGATACGCAGTATTTT.

The V and J genes are TRBV19 and TRBJ1-2; perhaps TRBD1 as D (6 bases). Trimming removed 1 base from V and 2 bases from J, with 14 bases in between. In germline, CDR1 is LNHDA, CDR2 SQIVND (reference sequence). The CDR3 has 16 residues. In DNA form, the CDR3 reads TGTGCCAGTAGTATAGGCGGACAGAGAAAGAACTATGGCTACACCTTC. Residues: CASSIGGQRKNYGYTF.

J is TRBJ2-3 and V is TRBV30; 7 nucleotides agree with TRBD2. Germline values: CDR1 GTSNPN, CDR2 SVGIG (reference sequence). The junction had 16 bases not matched to a gene; V was cut back by 3 bases and J by 4 bases. CDR3 length: 17 amino acids. DNA of the CDR3: TGTGCCTGGAGGGCTGATTGGGTCAGCGGGGCTTCAGATACGCAGTATTTT. It yields the protein CAWRADWVSGASDTQYF.

The genes are TRBV29-1 and TRBJ1-2; no reliable D call. The germline V gene encodes CDR1 SQVTM and CDR2 ANQGSEA. Trimming removed 4 bases at V and 7 bases at J, with 10 bases between. The CDR3 sequence is 11 residues long. In DNA, the CDR3 is TGCAGCGTTGGAGGATCGCCTGGCTACACCTTC. Its protein is CSVGGSPGYTF.

The CDR3 DNA follows: TGTGCCAGCTCACTAAACGAAAACACTGAAGCTTTCTTT. Its translation: CASSLNENTEAFF. The chain employs TRBV18 and TRBJ1-1, with no clear D. V lost 4 bases, J lost 2 bases, and 8 bases lay in between. This CDR3 region has 13 residues. Germline V CDR1 and CDR2: KGHSH, LQKENI.

This rearrangement joins TRBV30 to TRBJ1-5; D not certain. Deletions cut 4 bases from V and 4 bases from J, with 11 bases between. In germline, CDR1 is GTSNPN, CDR2 SVGIG (reference sequence). The CDR3 is 13 amino acids. CDR3 loop: CAWNLGPNQPQHF. The CDR3, as DNA: TGTGCCTGGAATTTAGGCCCGAATCAGCCCCAGCATTTT.

The V call is TRBV5-4, the J call TRBJ2-1, with a weak D call TRBD2 (6 bases). Trimming left V 4 bases short and J 9 bases short, with 20 bases between. The CDR3 runs 15 residues. CDR1 SGHNT and CDR2 YYREEE come from the germline V gene (reference sequence). Here the CDR3 reads CASSQKSGEEGEQFF. CDR3 in DNA: TGTGCCAGCAGCCAAAAATCGGGGGAGGAAGGTGAGCAGTTCTTC.

The chain joins TRBV28 to TRBJ2-5; D is unresolved. The J call is doubtful: the DNA matches TRBJ2-7 better. CDR3 length: 14 amino acids. Germline assignment: CDR1 MDHEN and CDR2 SYDVKM. The CDR3 region is CASSLLGNSYEQYF. The CDR3 DNA reads TGTGCCAGCAGTTTATTGGGGAATTCCTACGAGCAGTACTTC.

This sequence joins TRBV28 and TRBJ1-2; 10 nucleotides match TRBD1. J gave up 4 bases and V 5 bases, and 22 bases lay outside the gene matches. CDR3 length equals 20 residues. Germline lookup yields CDR1 MDHEN and CDR2 SYDVKM. In nucleotides, the CDR3 is TGTGCCAGCAGTCCTACCCCTGGATGGACAGGGGGAGGGACTATCTATGGCTACACCTTC. This encodes CASSPTPGWTGGGTIYGYTF.

A single count supports this clone. The V and J genes are TRBV11-3 and TRBJ2-3; D may be TRBD1 (5 bases). This CDR3 contains 14 residues. Germline CDR1 SGHNT, CDR2 YENEEA. With 5 bases removed from V and 0 bases from J, the gap between germline ends came to 9 bases. DNA for the CDR3: TGTGCCAGCAGCCGCAGGGCCAGCACAGATACGCAGTATTTT. This sequence encodes CASSRRASTDTQYF.

The CDR3 sequence: CASKPGGTRYEQYF. The CDR3 coding sequence is TGTGCCAGCAAACCGGGGGGGACCCGCTACGAGCAGTACTTC. The chain uses TRBV6-6 and TRBJ2-7; 8 bases are a match to TRBD2. The CDR3 runs 14 residues. Germline loops: CDR1 MNHNY, CDR2 SVGAGI (reference sequence). J was trimmed by 3 bases and V by 7 bases; bases with no gene match: 8.

V is TRBV9 and J is TRBJ2-7, with 8 bases identical to TRBD1. Germline CDR1 is SGDLS and CDR2 is YYNGEE. This CDR3 spans 17 amino acids. J lost 3 bases, V lost 0 bases, and 11 bases had no gene match. The CDR3 nucleotides are TGTGCCAGCAGCGTAGGTTTGTCCGGGACAGGTGACTACGAGCAGTACTTC. Amino acids: CASSVGLSGTGDYEQYF. The variable domain in full, completed from reference TRBV9 and TRBJ2-7, reads DSGVTQTPKHLITATGQRVTLRCSPRSGDLSVYWYQQSLDQGLQFLIQYYNGEERAKGNILERFSAQQFPDLHSELNLSSLELGDSALYFCASSVGLSGTGDYEQYFGPGTRLTVT.

CDR3 residues: CASSLAPQYTDTQYF. The CDR3 region has the DNA TGCGCCAGCAGCTTGGCCCCACAGTACACAGATACGCAGTATTTT. The V gene is TRBV5-1, the J gene TRBJ2-3; the D is unclear. The CDR3 is 15 amino acids. With 0 bases removed from V and 2 bases from J, the gap between germline ends came to 10 bases. Germline V CDR1 and CDR2: SGHRS, YFSETQ.

CDR3 sequence (DNA): TGTGCCAGCAGCTTAGTCGCCCAAATGAACACTGAAGCTTTCTTT. It encodes CASSLVAQMNTEAFF. This rearrangement joins TRBV7-2 to TRBJ1-1, with no clear D. Looked up from germline, CDR1 is SGHTA and CDR2 is FQGNSA. The length of the CDR3 is 15 residues. V lost 1 base to trimming and J lost 0 bases, with 9 bases between them. The whole variable domain, filled in from reference TRBV7-2 and TRBJ1-1, reads GAGVSQSPSNKVTEKGKDVELRCDPISGHTALYWYRQSLGQGLEFLIYFQGNSAPDKSGLPSDRFSAERTGGSVSTLTIQRTQQEDSAVYLCASSLVAQMNTEAFFGQGTRLTVV.

V usage is TRBV5-1 and J usage is TRBJ1-2; the D is unclear. Germline CDR1 reads SGHRS; CDR2 reads YFSETQ. The CDR3 has 15 amino acids. Trimming pared 7 bases from V and 6 bases from J, leaving 22 bases between. This chain's CDR3 is CASGHMRGPGDGYTF. CDR3 nucleotides: TGCGCCAGCGGCCATATGAGAGGGCCGGGAGATGGCTACACCTTC.

V gene TRBV7-6 combines with J gene TRBJ2-5; D is ambiguous. This CDR3 region has 13 residues. Trimming took 2 bases from V and 1 from J, leaving 5 bases between them. Germline loops: CDR1 SGHVS, CDR2 FNYEAQ. Written as DNA, the CDR3 is TGTGCCAGCAGCTTACTGGGCCAAGAGACCCAGTACTTC. Encoded protein: CASSLLGQETQYF.

This chain connects TRBV4-2 to TRBJ2-5; D is uncertain. Trimming shortened V by 0 bases and J by 3 bases, and 8 bases separated the two germline ends. Germline V CDR1 and CDR2: LGHNA, YNFKEQ. The CDR3 has 14 amino acids. Written as DNA, the CDR3 is TGTGCCAGCAGCCAAGACGACTTGGAAGAGACCCAGTACTTC. Protein sequence: CASSQDDLEETQYF.